One sample yielded the 15 T cell receptor beta chains listed below, sequenced in a study of OX40 agonist ivuxolimab in advanced cancers. Assay used: immunoSEQ multiplex PCR; TCRdb lists only in-frame clones, some missing. Of 85,000 to 130,000 clones in the sample, about nine tenths are singletons; the top ten hold approximately 0.52%. The sequenced sample was CD4+ or CD8+ T cells sorted from blood, obtained in a trial of the OX40 agonist ivuxolimab. These receptors were taken from an adult with an advanced solid tumor such as melanoma, head and neck, liver or kidney cancer.

This clone has only one observation. The rearrangement links TRBV12-1 to TRBJ2-3; TRBD2 is the table's D call and was not checked against the DNA. TRBV12-1 constitutes a pseudogene. The CDR3 runs 16 residues. In DNA form, the CDR3 reads TGTGCCAGCAACAGTGGGACTAGCGGGGGTACAGATACGCAGTATTTT. Amino acid sequence: CASNSGTSGGTDTQYF.

J is TRBJ2-2 and V is TRBV28; D ambiguous. Germline lookup yields CDR1 MDHEN and CDR2 SYDVKM. Trimming removed 6 bases at V and 2 bases at J, with 13 bases between. This CDR3 has 15 amino acids. The CDR3 bases are TGTGCCAGCAGCCCCGGATCTATTAACACCGGGGAGCTGTTTTTT. Translating gives CASSPGSINTGELFF. The full variable domain, completed using reference TRBV28 and TRBJ2-2, is DVKVTQSSRYLVKRTGEKVFLECVQDMDHENMFWYRQDPGLGLRLIYFSYDVKMKEKGDIPEGYSVSREKKERFSLILESASTNQTSMYLCASSPGSINTGELFFGEGSRLTVL.

V usage is TRBV29-1 and J usage is TRBJ2-7, with 8 bases aligning to TRBD1. V shed 5 bases, J shed 6 bases, and the junction held 6 bases outside the gene matches. The CDR3 consists of 12 residues. Looked up from germline, CDR1 is SQVTM and CDR2 is ANQGSEA. The CDR3 nucleotides read TGCAGCGTTACCCGGACAGGGTTCGAGCAGTACTTC. As protein: CSVTRTGFEQYF.

The V call is TRBV5-6, the J call TRBJ1-5, with 9 bases that match TRBD1. The CDR3 spans 15 residues. J gave up 6 bases and V 3 bases, and 7 bases lay outside the gene matches. From germline, CDR1 is SGHDT and CDR2 YYEEEE. The CDR3 sequence is CASSSGTGNSQPQHF. CDR3 nucleotides: TGTGCCAGCAGCTCCGGGACAGGGAATAGTCAGCCCCAGCATTTT.

This clone has a single count. This sequence joins TRBV19 and TRBJ2-6; TRBD1 matches at 8 bases. The ends lost 7 bases at V and 0 bases at J; junction bases unmatched: 5. Germline V gene data show CDR1 as LNHDA and CDR2 as SQIVND (reference sequence). This CDR3 spans 16 amino acids. The CDR3 nucleotides are TGTGCCAGTATACAGGGGGGTACCTCTGGGGCCAACGTCCTGACTTTC. The encoded protein is CASIQGGTSGANVLTF. The full variable domain, completed using reference TRBV19 and TRBJ2-6, is DGGITQSPKYLFRKEGQNVTLSCEQNLNHDAMYWYRQDPGQGLRLIYYSQIVNDFQKGDIAEGYSVSREKKESFPLTVTSAQKNPTAFYLCASIQGGTSGANVLTFGAGSRLTVL.

V and J are TRBV18 and TRBJ1-1; maybe TRBD1 (5 bases). The CDR3 is 13 residues long. CDR1 is KGHSH and CDR2 is LQKENI in the germline V gene. V was cut by 6 bases and J by 1 base, with 9 bases left in between. The CDR3 is CASSGTENTEAFF. CDR3 bases: TGTGCCAGCTCGGGGACGGAGAACACTGAAGCTTTCTTT.

This chain connects TRBV18 to TRBJ2-7; 10 bases are a match to TRBD2. With V trimmed by 5 bases and J by 4 bases, 11 bases remained unmatched. Germline V gene sequence: CDR1 KGHSH, CDR2 LQKENI. CDR3 length: 16 amino acids. The CDR3 bases are TGTGCCAGCTCAATTTTTAGCGGGGGGAATCGATACGAGCAGTACTTC. As protein: CASSIFSGGNRYEQYF.

The chain joins TRBV7-2 to TRBJ2-3; D gene uncertain. Trimming cost V 1 base and J 6 bases, with 11 bases left between them. The CDR3 covers 14 residues. Germline lookup yields CDR1 SGHTA and CDR2 FQGNSA. The CDR3 nucleotides are TGTGCCAGCAGCTTAGTGGGATTTGTCGATACGCAGTATTTT. This sequence encodes CASSLVGFVDTQYF. Together with reference TRBV7-2 and TRBJ2-3, the CDR3 gives the full variable domain: GAGVSQSPSNKVTEKGKDVELRCDPISGHTALYWYRQSLGQGLEFLIYFQGNSAPDKSGLPSDRFSAERTGGSVSTLTIQRTQQEDSAVYLCASSLVGFVDTQYFGPGTRLTVL.

The V gene is TRBV30, the J gene TRBJ2-2; TRBD1 might be the D (5 bases). Per germline, CDR1 GTSNPN and CDR2 SVGIG (reference sequence). V was shortened by 3 bases and J by 0 bases, with 11 bases between the two germline ends. The CDR3 sequence is 15 residues long. CDR3 DNA sequence: TGTGCCTGGAGCATCAGGGTATCGAACACCGGGGAGCTGTTTTTT. As protein: CAWSIRVSNTGELFF.

The V and J genes are TRBV7-8 and TRBJ2-3; D possibly uses TRBD1 or TRBD2 (5 bases each). The V end was cut by 1 base, the J end by 4 bases, with 12 bases between. The CDR3 extends over 15 amino acids. Germline-derived CDR1 and CDR2 are SGHVS and FQNEAQ. The CDR3 sequence: CASSLVGVNSDTQYF. The CDR3 DNA sequence: TGTGCCAGCAGCTTAGTGGGGGTCAATTCAGATACGCAGTATTTT.

A note on this clone: Germline is not matched at one junction end, which may reflect a read error. This chain uses TRBV7-2 with TRBJ1-5; weak D call: TRBD1 (6 bases). CDR1 is SGHTA, CDR2 FQGNSA, per germline. CDR3 size: 13 residues. CDR3 nucleotides: TGTGCAAGCAAGGGGGGAAGCAATCAGCCCCAGCATTTT. Its protein is CASKGGSNQPQHF.

The chain has TRBV7-2 and TRBJ2-2; D not resolved. Germline lookup yields CDR1 SGHTA and CDR2 FQGNSA. With 2 bases removed from V and 0 bases from J, the gap between germline ends came to 4 bases. The CDR3 spans 14 residues. The CDR3 sequence is CASSLQPNTGELFF. The CDR3 DNA reads as TGTGCCAGCAGCTTACAACCGAACACCGGGGAGCTGTTTTTT. The entire variable domain, with the rest obtained from reference TRBV7-2 and TRBJ2-2, is as follows: GAGVSQSPSNKVTEKGKDVELRCDPISGHTALYWYRQSLGQGLEFLIYFQGNSAPDKSGLPSDRFSAERTGGSVSTLTIQRTQQEDSAVYLCASSLQPNTGELFFGEGSRLTVL.

This chain joins TRBV7-2 and TRBJ1-2; D unclear. The CDR3 contains 14 residues. The V gene lost 5 bases and the J gene lost 0 bases, with 10 bases spanning the gap. Germline V gene data show CDR1 as SGHTA and CDR2 as FQGNSA. CDR3 sequence reads: CASSRSDANYGYTF. The DNA of the CDR3 is TGTGCCAGCAGCAGAAGCGACGCTAACTATGGCTACACCTTC.

CDR3 sequence: CASSQELRGTEAFF. In DNA, the CDR3 is TGCGCCAGCAGCCAAGAGCTACGGGGGACTGAAGCTTTCTTT. This chain uses TRBV4-3 with TRBJ1-1; D possibly corresponds to TRBD1 (5 bases). Germline CDR1 and CDR2: LGHNA and YSLEER. V was clipped by 0 bases and J by 5 bases, with 10 bases between them. The CDR3 contains 14 residues.

J is TRBJ2-5 and V is TRBV5-1; TRBD2 is a possible D gene (5 bases). V lost 0 bases to trimming and J lost 1 base, with 13 bases between them. This CDR3 is built from 16 residues. CDR1 and CDR2 from the germline V gene are SGHRS and YFSETQ. CDR3 in amino acids: CASSLAGELLQETQYF. In DNA, the CDR3 is TGCGCCAGCAGCTTGGCCGGGGAATTGCTCCAAGAGACCCAGTACTTC.